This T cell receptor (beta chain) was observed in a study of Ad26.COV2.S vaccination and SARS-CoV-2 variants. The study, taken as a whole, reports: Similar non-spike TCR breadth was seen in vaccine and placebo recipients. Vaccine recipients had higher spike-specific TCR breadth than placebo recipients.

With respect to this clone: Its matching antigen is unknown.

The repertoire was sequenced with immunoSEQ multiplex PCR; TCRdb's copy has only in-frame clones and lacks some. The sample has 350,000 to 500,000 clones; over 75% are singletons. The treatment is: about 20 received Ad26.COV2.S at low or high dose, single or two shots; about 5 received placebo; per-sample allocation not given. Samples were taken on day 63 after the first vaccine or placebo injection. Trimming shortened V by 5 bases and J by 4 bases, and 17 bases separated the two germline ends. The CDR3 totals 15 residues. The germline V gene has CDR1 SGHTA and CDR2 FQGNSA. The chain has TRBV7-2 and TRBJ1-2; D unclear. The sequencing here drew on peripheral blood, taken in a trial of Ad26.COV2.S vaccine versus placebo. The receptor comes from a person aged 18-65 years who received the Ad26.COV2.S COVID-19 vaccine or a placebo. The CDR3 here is CASSPRTDTVYGYTF. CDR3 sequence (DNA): TGTGCCAGCAGCCCCCGGACGGATACCGTCTATGGCTACACCTTC.